This is a list of T cell receptor beta chains from one sample in a study of OX40 agonist ivuxolimab in advanced cancers. TCRdb keeps only in-frame clones here, not all; method: immunoSEQ multiplex PCR. The sample holds about 81,000 clones; around 85% are singletons and the top ten take 0.2% to 0.25%. The source was CD4+ or CD8+ T cells sorted from blood, collected in a trial of the OX40 agonist ivuxolimab. The receptors were sampled from an adult with an advanced solid tumor such as melanoma, head and neck, liver or kidney cancer. Each CDR3 is given with its conserved first and last residue. The order of the fields is V gene, J gene, D gene, CDR3 DNA, CDR3 protein. The D gene is left open where the match is weak.

TRBV9	TRBJ2-2	.	TGTGCCAGCAGCGTAGACGCCGGGGGATGGACCGGGGAGCTGTTTTTT	CASSVDAGGWTGELFF
TRBV12-5	TRBJ2-3	TRBD2	TGTGCTAGTGGGGCTAGCGGGAGGGATACGCAGTATTTT	CASGASGRDTQYF
TRBV6-1	TRBJ1-2	TRBD1	TGTGCCAGCACCTGGACAGGGACCTTGAACTATGGCTACACCTTC	CASTWTGTLNYGYTF
TRBV27	TRBJ1-3	.	TGTGCCAGCCGGGTCGCTTCTGGAAACACCATATATTTT	CASRVASGNTIYF
TRBV27	TRBJ1-2	TRBD1	TGTGCCAGCAGTCAGTGGGGACAGGGATTCTATGGCTACACCTTC	CASSQWGQGFYGYTF
TRBV2	TRBJ1-1	.	TGTGCCAGCAGGCTGGAGGGACGTGAAGCTTTCTTT	CASRLEGREAFF
TRBV11-2	TRBJ2-3	.	TGTGCCAGCAGCCGAAACTTTGGGGGCGTGGGCACAGATACGCAGTATTTT	CASSRNFGGVGTDTQYF
TRBV19	TRBJ2-7	.	TGTGCCAGTAGTCCGTGGGACAACTCCTACGAGCAGTACTTC	CASSPWDNSYEQYF
TRBV7-2	TRBJ2-1	.	TGTGCCAGCAGCTCCCAGGGCGGGATTAGAGGTGAGCAGTTCTTC	CASSSQGGIRGEQFF
TRBV25-1	TRBJ2-3	TRBD2	TGTGCCAGCAGTGATTCGTCAGCGGGATCTAGCACAGATACGCAGTATTTT	CASSDSSAGSSTDTQYF
TRBV19	TRBJ2-7	TRBD1	TGTGCCAGTAGTGACAGGGTCGAGCAGTACTTC	CASSDRVEQYF
TRBV7-9	TRBJ1-2	TRBD1	TGTGCCAGCAGCTTACCCCTCGGGACAGGGATGCGTGGCTACACCTTC	CASSLPLGTGMRGYTF
TRBV7-3	TRBJ1-6	.	TGTGCCAGCAGCTTAAGCCCAGAGGGTCATCCCCTCCACTTT	CASSLSPEGHPLHF
TRBV5-1	TRBJ2-5	.	TGCGCCAGCAGCTTCAATACCCAAGAGACCCAGTACTTC	CASSFNTQETQYF